Sequencing of this T cell receptor (beta chain) was carried out in a study of cytomegalovirus exposure and HLA in healthy donors. General study points: Per published accounts, TCR beta sequences correctly predicted the HLA-A and HLA-B alleles of most subjects. Specificity of three CMV-associated chains for CMV antigens was verified in vitro. Later analysis reportedly placed an Asian-associated ancestry cluster below the approximately 650-donor mean in N-insertions.

This clone was detected once. Its target is unknown. CDR3 size: 13 residues. Per germline, CDR1 KGHSH and CDR2 LQKENI. The junction had 3 bases not matched to a gene; V was cut back by 3 bases and J by 6 bases. The PCR employed 60 Vbeta primers together with 13 Jbeta primers. Generated by immunoSEQ multiplex PCR, the TCRdb table keeps only in-frame clones and is missing some. The sample yields roughly 150,000 clones, over 80% seen once. Likely unrecorded immune exposures existed in these nominally healthy donors. V and J are TRBV18 and TRBJ1-2; 8 bases are shared with TRBD1. The TCR comes from a male donor in good health and CMV-seronegative. The specimen was PBMCs. The DNA for the CDR3 is TGTGCCAGCTCACCCCAGGGGGCGGATGGCTACACCTTC. Residues: CASSPQGADGYTF.